The 20 T cell receptor beta chains below come from one sample, sequenced in a study of neoadjuvant anti-PD-1 for oral cavity cancer. The table came from immunoSEQ multiplex PCR; TCRdb's copy has only in-frame clones and leaves some out. There are 11,000 to 15,000 clones in the sample; roughly 73% occur only once, and just under 3% lies in the top ten. This material consisted of PBMCs, taken before nivolumab (anti-PD-1) treatment. The receptors were gathered from a person aged 35-80 years with oral cavity squamous cell carcinoma.

This clone was seen a few times. This chain links TRBV7-2 with TRBJ2-2; D is uncertain. CDR1 and CDR2 (germline): SGHTA, FQGNSA. Trimming removed 2 bases at V and 4 bases at J, with 14 bases between. CDR3 size: 16 residues. The DNA of the CDR3 is TGTGCCAGCAGCTTAACCGATGGGTTTCTCACCGGGGAGCTGTTTTTT. It translates to CASSLTDGFLTGELFF.

The V and J genes are TRBV6-1 and TRBJ2-3; D call uncertain. In germline, CDR1 is MNHNS, CDR2 SASEGT. V lost 1 base and J lost 3, with 8 bases in between. The CDR3 is 14 amino acids. The chain's CDR3 is CASSEGSRTDTQYF. The CDR3 nucleotides are TGTGCCAGCAGTGAAGGTAGCAGAACAGATACGCAGTATTTT.

This clone came up once. The chain employs TRBV5-1 and TRBJ2-1; 8 nucleotides agree with TRBD2. With 4 bases clipped from V and 1 base from J, the junction kept 4 bases outside the gene matches. Germline CDR1 and CDR2: SGHRS and YFSETQ. This CDR3 has 15 residues. The CDR3 spells CASSKLAGSYNEQFF. Here the CDR3 DNA reads TGCGCCAGCAGCAAATTAGCGGGGTCCTACAATGAGCAGTTCTTC.

The V gene is TRBV30, the J gene TRBJ2-7; D perhaps matches TRBD1 (5 bases). The CDR3 runs to 14 residues. Germline values: CDR1 GTSNPN, CDR2 SVGIG (reference sequence). V dropped 3 bases and J dropped 4 bases, with 16 bases sitting between them. The CDR3: CAWRGTGNPYEQYF. The CDR3 DNA sequence: TGTGCCTGGAGGGGCACAGGTAACCCTTACGAGCAGTACTTC.

The CDR3 region has the DNA TGTGCCAGCAGCTCGGACGCCCACTGGGGCTACACCTTC. Encoded protein: CASSSDAHWGYTF. J is TRBJ1-2 and V is TRBV7-8; D unresolved. CDR3 length: 13 residues. V lost 4 bases, J lost 8 bases, and 14 bases lay in between. Germline V CDR1 and CDR2: SGHVS, FQNEAQ.

V gene TRBV7-9 combines with J gene TRBJ2-7, with 9 bases aligning to TRBD1. The germline gives CDR1 SEHNR, CDR2 FQNEAQ (reference sequence). Losses at the gene ends were 1 base for V and 2 bases for J; bases not matched to a gene: 3. The CDR3 extends over 15 amino acids. The CDR3 is CASSLGDRGAYEQYF. CDR3 bases: TGTGCCAGCAGCTTAGGAGACAGGGGGGCCTACGAGCAGTACTTC.

The rearrangement uses TRBV5-1 and TRBJ1-2; 8 positions match TRBD1. The trim removed 4 bases at V and 3 bases at J, leaving 8 bases unmatched. The germline gives CDR1 SGHRS, CDR2 YFSETQ. The CDR3 contains 15 residues. CDR3 in DNA: TGCGCCAGCAGCGTGAACAGGGGGGTTGACTATGGCTACACCTTC. It translates to CASSVNRGVDYGYTF.

The V gene is TRBV18, the J gene TRBJ1-5, with D uncertain. This CDR3 region has 15 residues. Germline loops: CDR1 KGHSH, CDR2 LQKENI. Trimming removed 6 bases at V and 6 bases at J, with 18 bases between. The DNA for the CDR3 is TGTGCCAGCTCGCCTCCCGGCAGGATCCCTCAGCCCCAGCATTTT. Its translation: CASSPPGRIPQPQHF.

The chain is built from TRBV28 and TRBJ1-3, with a tentative D call TRBD1 (6 bases). This CDR3 comprises 14 residues. V gave up 6 bases and J gave up 0 bases, with 9 bases separating them. The germline gives CDR1 MDHEN, CDR2 SYDVKM. In DNA, the CDR3 is TGTGCCAGCAGCCGAGGGGGCTCTGGAAACACCATATATTTT. As protein: CASSRGGSGNTIYF. Together with reference TRBV28 and TRBJ1-3, the CDR3 gives the full variable domain: DVKVTQSSRYLVKRTGEKVFLECVQDMDHENMFWYRQDPGLGLRLIYFSYDVKMKEKGDIPEGYSVSREKKERFSLILESASTNQTSMYLCASSRGGSGNTIYFGEGSWLTVV.

The chain combines TRBV28 with TRBJ2-7; the match to TRBD1 covers 7 bases. J lost 7 bases, V lost 2 bases, and 5 bases had no gene match. The CDR3 runs 13 residues. Germline CDR1 reads MDHEN; CDR2 reads SYDVKM. The CDR3 spells CASSLTGVGEQYF. CDR3 bases: TGTGCCAGCAGTTTAACAGGGGTTGGGGAGCAGTACTTC. Combining the CDR3 with reference TRBV28 and TRBJ2-7 gives the whole variable domain DVKVTQSSRYLVKRTGEKVFLECVQDMDHENMFWYRQDPGLGLRLIYFSYDVKMKEKGDIPEGYSVSREKKERFSLILESASTNQTSMYLCASSLTGVGEQYFGPGTRLTVT.

This chain connects TRBV7-9 to TRBJ2-3; D possibly corresponds to TRBD2 (6 bases). CDR1 SEHNR and CDR2 FQNEAQ come from the germline V gene (reference sequence). The CDR3 loop spans 15 amino acids. V dropped 5 bases and J dropped 2 bases, with 14 bases sitting between them. The DNA of the CDR3 is TGTGCCAGCAGCCGCGATTGGGGGGACACAGATACGCAGTATTTT. Translated: CASSRDWGDTDTQYF.

The chain uses TRBV7-2 and TRBJ2-3, with TRBD2 identical over 13 bases. The CDR3 is 17 residues long. Germline V lookup: CDR1 SGHTA, CDR2 FQGNSA. V lost 4 bases to trimming and J lost 8 bases; unmatched junction nucleotides: 12. This CDR3 reads CASSSHTGTSGVGTQYF. The CDR3 DNA follows: TGTGCCAGCAGCTCTCACACCGGGACTAGCGGGGTTGGTACGCAGTATTTT.

The J gene is TRBJ2-7, the V gene TRBV4-1; 11 bases are a match to TRBD2. Germline V gene data show CDR1 as MGHRA and CDR2 as YSYEKL. The CDR3 spans 17 residues. The V and J ends lost 2 bases and 3 bases, in that order; junction bases with no gene match: 9. CDR3 residues: CASSQQDLAGGGYEQYF. The DNA of the CDR3 is TGCGCCAGCAGCCAACAAGACCTAGCGGGGGGTGGCTACGAGCAGTACTTC.

The rearrangement links TRBV6-1 to TRBJ1-2; D is perhaps TRBD1 (5 bases). The CDR3 loop spans 16 amino acids. CDR1 MNHNS and CDR2 SASEGT come from the germline V gene. V gave up 3 bases and J gave up 4 bases, with 18 bases separating them. The CDR3 loop reads CASSDRGGAGVYGYTF. The DNA of the CDR3 is TGTGCCAGCAGTGACCGCGGCGGGGCCGGCGTCTATGGCTACACCTTC.

The chain uses TRBV6-5 and TRBJ2-7; 9 bases are shared with TRBD1. CDR1 and CDR2 (germline): MNHEY, SVGAGI. This CDR3 has 14 amino acids. V lost 5 bases, J lost 7 bases, and 9 bases stayed unmatched. CDR3 residues: CASSPTQGAWEQYF. The CDR3 nucleotides read TGTGCCAGCAGTCCGACACAGGGGGCTTGGGAGCAGTACTTC.

This chain uses TRBV30 with TRBJ2-7; D remains ambiguous. This CDR3 is 12 amino acids long. The germline CDR1 and CDR2 sequences are GTSNPN and SVGIG (reference sequence). Trimming took 5 bases from V and 5 from J, leaving 13 bases between them. CDR3 bases: TGTGCCTGGGCGCACGGCAGCCACGAGCAGTACTTC. Protein product: CAWAHGSHEQYF.

V usage is TRBV19 and J usage is TRBJ2-5, with 8 bases identical to TRBD1. V shed 9 bases and J 0 bases; nucleotides not matched to a gene: 3. Germline assignment: CDR1 LNHDA and CDR2 SQIVND (reference sequence). The CDR3 extends over 13 amino acids. CDR3 protein: CASRQGNQETQYF. CDR3 sequence (DNA): TGTGCCAGCAGACAGGGGAACCAAGAGACCCAGTACTTC.

This clone has a handful of counts. The rearrangement uses TRBV11-1 and TRBJ2-2, with a tentative D call TRBD1 (5 bases). This CDR3 spans 13 amino acids. Trimming cost V 5 bases and J 4 bases, with 8 bases left between them. Germline V gene lookup returns CDR1 SGHAT and CDR2 FQDESV (reference sequence). This CDR3 is CASSEQVTGELFF. The CDR3 DNA reads TGTGCCAGCAGCGAACAGGTCACCGGGGAGCTGTTTTTT.

This chain uses TRBV28 with TRBJ1-5, with D perhaps matching TRBD1 (6 bases). This CDR3 comprises 16 residues. CDR1 and CDR2 from the germline V gene are MDHEN and SYDVKM. Trimming left V 3 bases short and J 4 bases short, with 16 bases between. Here the CDR3 reads CASSFGYRVRNQPQHF. The CDR3 DNA is TGTGCCAGCAGTTTTGGGTACAGGGTACGGAATCAGCCCCAGCATTTT.

The genes are TRBV5-1 and TRBJ2-7; the match to TRBD1 covers 9 bases. Germline V gene data show CDR1 as SGHRS and CDR2 as YFSETQ. Trimming took 4 bases from V and 7 from J; bases not matched to a gene: 9. The CDR3 has 14 residues. The CDR3 loop is CASSRGTGTKEQYF. Written as DNA, the CDR3 is TGCGCCAGCAGCCGGGGGACAGGGACGAAGGAGCAGTACTTC.